This TCR beta chain was identified in a study of OX40 agonist ivuxolimab in advanced cancers. There are 16 residues in the CDR3. Trimming took off 6 bases at V and 0 bases at J, with 14 bases between the two ends. Germline lookup yields CDR1 LGHNA and CDR2 YSLEER. Details on this clone: Its target is unknown.

Here immunoSEQ multiplex PCR was the method, and the copy in TCRdb shows in-frame clones only, minus some. The sample includes approximately 19,000 clones, 76% of them seen just once. Overall study results and limits: Clonal expansion in partial responders at 0.1-3.0 mg/kg ranked among the lowest. Compared with CD4+, CD8+ T cells on average had more expanded clones.

The chain carries TRBV4-3 and TRBJ1-4, with D hard to call. The receptor was derived from an adult with an advanced solid tumor such as melanoma, head and neck, liver or kidney cancer. The sequencing used CD4+ or CD8+ T cells sorted from blood, collected in a trial of the OX40 agonist ivuxolimab. CDR3 DNA: TGCGCCAGCAGAACGCGTTCGGAGGCAACTAATGAAAAACTGTTTTTT. This encodes CASRTRSEATNEKLFF.